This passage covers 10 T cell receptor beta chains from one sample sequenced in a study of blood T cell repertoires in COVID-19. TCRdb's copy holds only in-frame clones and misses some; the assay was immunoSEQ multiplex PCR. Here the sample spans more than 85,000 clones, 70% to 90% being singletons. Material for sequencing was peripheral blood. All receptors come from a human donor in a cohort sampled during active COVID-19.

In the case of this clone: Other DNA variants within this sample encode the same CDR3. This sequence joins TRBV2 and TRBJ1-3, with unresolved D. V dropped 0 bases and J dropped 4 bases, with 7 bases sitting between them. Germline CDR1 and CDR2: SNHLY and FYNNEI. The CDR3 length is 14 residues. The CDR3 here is CASSEAGSGNTIYF. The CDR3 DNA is TGTGCCAGCAGTGAAGCCGGGTCCGGAAACACCATATATTTT.

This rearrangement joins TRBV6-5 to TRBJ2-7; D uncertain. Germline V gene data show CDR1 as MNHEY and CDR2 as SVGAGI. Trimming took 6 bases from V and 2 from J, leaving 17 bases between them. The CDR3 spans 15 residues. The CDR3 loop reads CASSPTLGSTYEQYF. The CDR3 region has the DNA TGTGCCAGCAGCCCCACTTTGGGCAGTACCTACGAGCAGTACTTC.

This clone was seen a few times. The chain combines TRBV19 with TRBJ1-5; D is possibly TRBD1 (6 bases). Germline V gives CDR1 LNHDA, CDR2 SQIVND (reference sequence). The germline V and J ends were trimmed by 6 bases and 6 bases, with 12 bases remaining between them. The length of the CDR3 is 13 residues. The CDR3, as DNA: TGTGCCAGTAGCCATTTAGGGGGTCAGCCCCAGCATTTT. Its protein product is CASSHLGGQPQHF. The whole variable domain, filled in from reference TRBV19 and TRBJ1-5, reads DGGITQSPKYLFRKEGQNVTLSCEQNLNHDAMYWYRQDPGQGLRLIYYSQIVNDFQKGDIAEGYSVSREKKESFPLTVTSAQKNPTAFYLCASSHLGGQPQHFGDGTRLSIL.

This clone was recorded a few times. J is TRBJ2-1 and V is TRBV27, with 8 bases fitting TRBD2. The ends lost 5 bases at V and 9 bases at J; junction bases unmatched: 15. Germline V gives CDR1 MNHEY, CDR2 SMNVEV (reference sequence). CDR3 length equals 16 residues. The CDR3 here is CASSPQIAGPFPEQFF. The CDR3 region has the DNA TGTGCCAGCAGTCCCCAAATAGCGGGACCCTTTCCTGAGCAGTTCTTC.

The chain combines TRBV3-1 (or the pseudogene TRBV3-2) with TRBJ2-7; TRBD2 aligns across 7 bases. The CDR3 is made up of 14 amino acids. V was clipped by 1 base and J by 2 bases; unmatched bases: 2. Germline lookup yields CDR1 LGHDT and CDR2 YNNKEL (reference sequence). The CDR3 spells CASSQGGGAYEQYF. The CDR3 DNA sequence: TGTGCCAGCAGCCAAGGCGGGGGAGCCTACGAGCAGTACTTC.

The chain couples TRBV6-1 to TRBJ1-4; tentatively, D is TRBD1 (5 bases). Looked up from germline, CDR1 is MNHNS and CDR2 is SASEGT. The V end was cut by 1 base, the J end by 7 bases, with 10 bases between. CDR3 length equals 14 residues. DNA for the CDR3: TGTGCCAGCAGTGAAGTGTACGGGGGTGAAAAACTGTTTTTT. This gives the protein CASSEVYGGEKLFF.

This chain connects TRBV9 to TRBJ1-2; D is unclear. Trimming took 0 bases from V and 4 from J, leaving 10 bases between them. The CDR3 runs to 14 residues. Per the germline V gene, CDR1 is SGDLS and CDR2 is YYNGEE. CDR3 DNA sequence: TGTGCCAGCAGCGTAGGGGGTGGAGGCTATGGCTACACCTTC. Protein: CASSVGGGGYGYTF. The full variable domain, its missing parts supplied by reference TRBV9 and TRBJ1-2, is DSGVTQTPKHLITATGQRVTLRCSPRSGDLSVYWYQQSLDQGLQFLIQYYNGEERAKGNILERFSAQQFPDLHSELNLSSLELGDSALYFCASSVGGGGYGYTFGSGTRLTVV.

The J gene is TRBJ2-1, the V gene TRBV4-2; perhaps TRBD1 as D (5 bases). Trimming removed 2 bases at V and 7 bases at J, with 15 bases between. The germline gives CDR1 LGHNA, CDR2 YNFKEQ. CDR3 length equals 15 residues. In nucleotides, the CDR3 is TGTGCCAGCAGCCAAACGCCAGACAGTTCTAATGAGCAGTTCTTC. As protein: CASSQTPDSSNEQFF.

The CDR3 reads CASSKMPGTGTCNEQFF. DNA of the CDR3: TGTGCCAGCAGCAAAATGCCTGGGACAGGGACTTGCAATGAGCAGTTCTTC. The rearrangement links TRBV21-1 to TRBJ2-1; TRBD1, the table's D call, lacks a check against the DNA. TRBV21-1 is a listed pseudogene. The CDR3 totals 17 residues.

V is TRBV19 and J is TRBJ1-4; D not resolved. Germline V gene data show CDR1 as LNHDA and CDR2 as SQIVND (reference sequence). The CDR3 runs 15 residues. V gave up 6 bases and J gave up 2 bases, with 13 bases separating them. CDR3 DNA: TGTGCCAGTAGCATTTTGGTCGGGACTAATGAAAAACTGTTTTTT. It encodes CASSILVGTNEKLFF.